The entry below gives a single T cell receptor beta chain sequence along with its context. The target of this receptor is not known. The record has no base qualities; no much larger clone is one base away. These data come from a study of T cell changes during pregnancy in multiple sclerosis (dated by TCRdb to the late 2010s). Regarding the complete study: Changes in the T cell repertoire over the course of pregnancy were examined in this study in women with multiple sclerosis.

The CDR3 sequence holds 14 residues, the cysteine and phenylalanine included. Only the CDR3 region is kept as DNA, spanning 42 bases read in frame from base 1. Trimming takes 5 bases from V and 0 bases from J, and the germline ends sit 11 bases apart. The germline V gene yields SQVTM for CDR1 and ANQGSEA for CDR2. The protocol used for the library was the immunoSEQ multiplex PCR assay. As stored in TCRdb, this immuneACCESS dataset retains in-frame rearrangements with V and J assigned. A fraction of the clones does not appear; measured against another copy, unresolved V genes explain less than half of the discrepancy, and the remainder lacks a known reason. In this sample the table shows 50,000 or so clones, 90% to 95% of which occur a single time. The ten largest clones represent around 1.9% of the sample.

The input for sequencing was peripheral blood, taken in the second trimester of pregnancy. This TCR derives from a female donor with multiple sclerosis, enrolled in a pregnancy study. The V and J genes are TRBV29-1 and TRBJ2-1; TRBD1 could be the D gene, as 5 bases match. The CDR3 region has the sequence CSVRTGDSYNEQFF. DNA sequence: TGCAGCGTTCGAACAGGAGACTCCTACAATGAGCAGTTCTTC.